This record covers a single T cell receptor beta chain. Sequencing was performed with immunoSEQ multiplex PCR; in TCRdb, only in-frame clones are kept and a portion is missing. The sample yields approximately 150,000 clones, around 84% seen once. The data derive from a study of blood T cell repertoires in COVID-19. For the study at large: Acute-phase and convalescent COVID-19 samples originated in the United States, Italy and Spain.

What the recovered Cohort 3 donors had was two negative PCRs, clearance, or symptom resolution. The sequenced sample consisted of PBMCs or T cells enriched from blood (not recorded which). The sequence derives from a man aged 45-60 years who had recovered from COVID-19.

The chain's CDR3 is CASSDSTGFEGTDTQYF. In nucleotides, the CDR3 is TGTGCCAGCAGTGACTCTACCGGCTTTGAGGGCACAGATACGCAGTATTTT. The chain uses TRBV2 and TRBJ2-3; D call uncertain. Per germline, CDR1 SNHLY and CDR2 FYNNEI. The CDR3 is 17 residues long. V was trimmed by 3 bases and J by 1 base, leaving 17 bases between them.